A single TCR beta chain is shown here with its context. This sample stems from a study of blood T cell repertoires in COVID-19. Study in general: T cells, B-cell-depleted T cells, or PBMCs supplied cDNA or gDNA.

Authors' analysis steps: For nucleated cells, counts were estimated from reference gene primer amplification. Sequencing used immunoSEQ multiplex PCR; TCRdb keeps in-frame clones, though not all of them. The D gene and trimming were derived from the DNA, and the V and J assignments and clone size from that table. Of 95,000 to 150,000 clones listed, just under 80% are singletons. The CDR3 is 17 amino acids. Germline loops: CDR1 SGHDT, CDR2 YYEEEE. With 3 bases clipped from V and 1 base from J, the junction kept 13 bases outside the gene matches. V gene TRBV5-6 combines with J gene TRBJ2-7; 7 bases are a match to TRBD2. The material sequenced was peripheral blood. The clonotype was recovered from a man in his fifties or sixties with active or convalescent COVID-19. The CDR3 coding sequence is TGTGCCAGCAGCTCTGGGAAAGCGGGATTAGGGTCCTACGAGCAGTACTTC. Its translation is CASSSGKAGLGSYEQYF.